These 12 T cell receptor beta chains originate from one sample sequenced in a study of blood T cell repertoires in COVID-19 (dated by TCRdb to the early 2020s). Library preparation employed the immunoSEQ multiplex PCR assay. TCRdb limited this immuneACCESS table to in-frame rearrangements with V and J called. A share of clones is missing; checked studies link under half to unresolved V genes, and the rest is unexplained. The sample table contains around 170,000 clones; only one count was recorded for about 80% of them. The ten biggest clones cover about 12% of the sample. The specimen sequenced was PBMCs or T cells enriched from blood (not recorded which). The receptors here all came from a man between 45 and 60 years old who had recovered from COVID-19.

This sequence joins TRBV18 and TRBJ1-2, with D possibly TRBD1 on 5 matching bases. The germline V gene has CDR1 KGHSH and CDR2 LQKENI. V was clipped by 2 bases and J by 8 bases, with 12 bases between them. CDR3 length: 13 residues. Written as DNA, the CDR3 is TGTGCCAGCTCACCAGCGGGGCAGCAGGGCTACACCTTC. It encodes CASSPAGQQGYTF. The complete variable domain, with remaining parts taken from reference TRBV18 and TRBJ1-2, reads NAGVMQNPRHLVRRRGQEARLRCSPMKGHSHVYWYRQLPEEGLKFMVYLQKENIIDESGMPKERFSAEFPKEGPSILRIQQVVRGDSAAYFCASSPAGQQGYTFGSGTRLTVV.

This clone has just one count. The chain employs TRBV2 and TRBJ1-4, with a possible D match to TRBD1 (6 bases). V was trimmed by 2 bases and J by 7 bases, leaving 11 bases between them. The germline V gene has CDR1 SNHLY and CDR2 FYNNEI. The CDR3 length is 14 residues. CDR3 amino acids: CASSERQGSEKLFF. The CDR3 nucleotides read TGTGCCAGCAGTGAAAGGCAGGGGAGTGAAAAACTGTTTTTT.

The chain has TRBV7-9 and TRBJ2-2, with TRBD2 identical over 7 bases. Trimming cost V 3 bases and J 4 bases; bases outside gene matches: 5. The CDR3 is 15 residues long. Germline values: CDR1 SEHNR, CDR2 FQNEAQ (reference sequence). DNA for the CDR3: TGTGCCAGCAGCTTGAGGACGGGAGGCACCGGGGAGCTGTTTTTT. It translates to CASSLRTGGTGELFF. Drawing the rest from reference TRBV7-9 and TRBJ2-2, the complete variable domain is DTGVSQNPRHKITKRGQNVTFRCDPISEHNRLYWYRQTLGQGPEFLTYFQNEAQLEKSRLLSDRFSAERPKGSFSTLEIQRTEQGDSAMYLCASSLRTGGTGELFFGEGSRLTVL.

J is TRBJ2-2 and V is TRBV5-8; 8 nucleotides agree with TRBD2. V dropped 4 bases and J dropped 1; count of bases not matched to a gene: 6. The germline CDR1 and CDR2 sequences are SGHTS and YDEGEE. The length of the CDR3 is 16 residues. The CDR3 protein is CASSLFAGGNTGELFF. The DNA of the CDR3 is TGTGCCAGCAGCCTATTTGCGGGGGGGAACACCGGGGAGCTGTTTTTT.

This sequence joins TRBV18 and TRBJ2-2; D might be TRBD2 (5 bases). There are 13 residues in the CDR3. Germline V lookup: CDR1 KGHSH, CDR2 LQKENI. Between the trimmed V and J ends, which lost 2 bases and 7 bases, there was a span of 8 bases. This chain's CDR3 is CASSPIAGGELFF. In DNA, the CDR3 is TGTGCCAGCTCACCAATCGCGGGCGGGGAGCTGTTTTTT.

The V and J genes are TRBV29-1 and TRBJ1-3; D is unresolved. The CDR3 is 11 amino acids. Trimming took off 7 bases at V and 3 bases at J, with 7 bases between the two ends. Germline V gene lookup returns CDR1 SQVTM and CDR2 ANQGSEA. The CDR3, as DNA: TGCAGCGCTATATATGGAAACACCATATATTTT. It is translated as CSAIYGNTIYF.

The rearrangement uses TRBV10-1 and TRBJ1-3; D perhaps matches TRBD1 (6 bases). Germline V gene sequence: CDR1 WNHNN, CDR2 SYGVQD (reference sequence). The CDR3 runs to 14 residues. The germline V and J ends were trimmed by 10 bases and 0 bases, with 13 bases remaining between them. DNA for the CDR3: TGCGCCACCCCCGACAGGAGCTCTGGAAACACCATATATTTT. The encoded protein is CATPDRSSGNTIYF.

V is TRBV5-1 and J is TRBJ2-7, with 9 bases aligning to TRBD1. Germline CDR1 and CDR2: SGHRS and YFSETQ. The CDR3 length is 15 residues. Trimming cost V 3 bases and J 0 bases; bases outside gene matches: 4. CDR3 residues: CASSYGQGYSYEQYF. CDR3 in DNA: TGCGCCAGCAGCTACGGACAGGGGTACTCCTACGAGCAGTACTTC.

The chain is built from TRBV7-9 and TRBJ1-1; no reliable D call. Trimming took off 2 bases at V and 1 base at J, with 5 bases between the two ends. CDR1 is SEHNR and CDR2 is FQNEAQ in the germline V gene (reference sequence). This CDR3 comprises 13 residues. The CDR3 DNA reads TGTGCCAGCAGCTTATGGCCGAACACTGAAGCTTTCTTT. Protein: CASSLWPNTEAFF.

The chain employs TRBV27 and TRBJ1-1, with D perhaps matching TRBD1 (6 bases). The V gene lost 6 bases and the J gene lost 3 bases, with 14 bases spanning the gap. Germline V lookup: CDR1 MNHEY, CDR2 SMNVEV (reference sequence). The CDR3 spans 14 residues. In nucleotides, the CDR3 is TGTGCCAGCAGCCTGACAGGTCTATACACTGAAGCTTTCTTT. Encoded protein: CASSLTGLYTEAFF.

This clone was recorded only once. V gene TRBV30 combines with J gene TRBJ1-1; no reliable D call. In germline, CDR1 is GTSNPN, CDR2 SVGIG (reference sequence). The CDR3 sequence is 10 residues long. The chain's CDR3 is CASGYAEAFF. The CDR3 nucleotides are TGTGCTTCCGGGTATGCTGAAGCTTTCTTT.

The rearrangement links TRBV2 to TRBJ2-1; D gene uncertain. The V end was cut by 6 bases, the J end by 2 bases, with 8 bases between. The CDR3 runs to 13 residues. Germline V gene sequence: CDR1 SNHLY, CDR2 FYNNEI. CDR3 DNA: TGTGCCAGCAGATCCGACACCTACAATGAGCAGTTCTTC. It translates to CASRSDTYNEQFF.